This T cell receptor beta chain was sequenced for a study of a mutant IDH1 vaccine in newly diagnosed glioma (dated by TCRdb to the early 2020s). Regarding the research as a whole: Patients received eight vaccinations in weeks 1, 3, 5, 7, 11, 15, 19 and 23, corresponding to visits V03 through V10. Vaccination began 4-6 weeks after radiotherapy alone, or alongside temozolomide cycles in the chemotherapy-containing groups. Of the approximately 29 treated patients, around 60% were male and around 38% were female, and a mean age of 40.4 years was recorded. Prior to enrollment, patients had been given standard therapy consisting of radiotherapy alone, temozolomide alone, or radiochemotherapy with temozolomide, with the combination given to most patients. Six visits were used for peripheral blood collection: V03 (baseline), V05, V07, V10, V12 and V13. Longitudinal TCRB deep sequencing was performed for roughly 24 treated patients wherever samples were available for exploratory analyses.

As to this clone: Its specific antigen is unknown. No per-base quality is available; no much larger clone lies one base away.

Library construction relied on the immunoSEQ multiplex PCR assay. The hsTCRB Kit was used according to the manufacturer's protocol to amplify rearranged TCR beta chain sequences. TCRB libraries were sequenced on an Illumina MiSeq. Regarding the original processing steps: The kit vendor's proprietary platform handled demultiplexing, trimming and gene mapping. Imported from immuneACCESS, the table was reduced by TCRdb to in-frame sequences with V and J called. These copies leave out some clones; in studies compared against another copy, an unresolved V gene accounts for under half, and the cause of the remainder is not known. The V and J calls and clone size were taken over from that table, and D and trimming were inferred from the DNA. The sample table contains approximately 50,000 clones; only one count was recorded for about nine tenths of them. The top ten clones comprise roughly 1.5% of the sample.

The time point label corresponds to: week 23, last vaccination. Each vaccine dose was 300 ug of a 20-mer mutant IDH1 peptide in Montanide, given subcutaneously with topical imiquimod. The donors had newly diagnosed IDH1-mutant astrocytomas of WHO grade 3 or 4 that showed loss of nuclear ATRX. The samples were drawn from NOA16, a multicentre, single-arm, open-label phase I trial in Germany that tested a mutant IDH1 peptide vaccine in humans for the first time. Genomic DNA for TCRB sequencing was extracted from EDTA blood using the DNeasy Blood and Tissue Kit. Counted from cysteine to phenylalanine, this CDR3 has 15 amino acids. Just the 45-base CDR3 DNA is kept, in frame starting at base 1. V is cut back by 0 bases and J by 4 bases, with 2 bases in the junction unmatched. The germline V gene specifies SGHDN as CDR1 and FVKESK as CDR2. Here is what the overall study found, with its caveats: Availability determined which PBMC samples were chosen for TCRB deep sequencing. Pseudoprogression appeared unrelated to alterations in the top peripheral T cell clonotypes detected by TCRB sequencing. According to the authors, sample limitations meant that analyses of patient blood samples could not be reproduced. Immune responses induced by the vaccine were seen in roughly 95% of patients across multiple MHC alleles.

The sequencing used PBMCs, collected from a glioma patient whose treatment included an IDH1 peptide vaccine. The V gene is TRBV14 and the J gene is TRBJ1-4, with TRBD1 matching 7 junction bases. This TCR was recovered from a middle-aged man with glioma. The CDR3 has the sequence CASSQEGQVNEKLFF. The DNA sequence reads TGTGCCAGCAGCCAAGAAGGACAGGTTAATGAAAAACTGTTTTTT.